This TCR beta chain was captured by sequencing in a study of control samples from healthy donors and cancer patients. V gave up 3 bases and J gave up 2 bases, with 7 bases separating them. Germline CDR1 and CDR2: LGHDT and YNNKEL (reference sequence). The CDR3 has 13 residues. Sequencing used immunoSEQ multiplex PCR; TCRdb keeps in-frame clones, though not all of them. The table has over 150,000 clones, approximately 94% seen once. This sequence was found in a woman aged 18-30 years in good health. This rearrangement joins TRBV3-1 (or the pseudogene TRBV3-2) to TRBJ1-2; tentative D call: TRBD1 (6 bases). Sequenced material: blood. CDR3 sequence reads: CASSHTGNYGYTF. The CDR3, as DNA: TGTGCCAGCAGCCACACAGGGAACTATGGCTACACCTTC.